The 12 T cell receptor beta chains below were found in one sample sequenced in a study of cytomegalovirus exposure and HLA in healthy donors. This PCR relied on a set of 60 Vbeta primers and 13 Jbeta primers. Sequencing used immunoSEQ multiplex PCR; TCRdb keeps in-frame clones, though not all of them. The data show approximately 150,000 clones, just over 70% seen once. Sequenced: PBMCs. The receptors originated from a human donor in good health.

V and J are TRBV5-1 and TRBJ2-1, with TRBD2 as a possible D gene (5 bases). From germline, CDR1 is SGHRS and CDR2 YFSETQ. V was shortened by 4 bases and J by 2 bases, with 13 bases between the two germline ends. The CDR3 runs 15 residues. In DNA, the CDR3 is TGCGCCAGCAGCGCCTATCAGGAGGCCTACAATGAGCAGTTCTTC. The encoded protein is CASSAYQEAYNEQFF.

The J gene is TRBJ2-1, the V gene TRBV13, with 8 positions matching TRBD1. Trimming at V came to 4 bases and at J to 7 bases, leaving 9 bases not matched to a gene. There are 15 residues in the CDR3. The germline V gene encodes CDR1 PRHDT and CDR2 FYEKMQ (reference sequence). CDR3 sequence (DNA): TGTGCCAGCAGCTACCCTTTAACAGGGGGAAATGAGCAGTTCTTC. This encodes CASSYPLTGGNEQFF.

The CDR3 here is CSVELSGTGANVLTF. CDR3 coding DNA: TGCAGCGTTGAGTTATCAGGGACTGGGGCCAACGTCCTGACTTTC. The chain has TRBV29-1 and TRBJ2-6; possibly TRBD1 for D (5 bases). V was trimmed by 3 bases and J by 2 bases, leaving 11 bases between them. Looked up from germline, CDR1 is SQVTM and CDR2 is ANQGSEA. CDR3 length: 15 amino acids.

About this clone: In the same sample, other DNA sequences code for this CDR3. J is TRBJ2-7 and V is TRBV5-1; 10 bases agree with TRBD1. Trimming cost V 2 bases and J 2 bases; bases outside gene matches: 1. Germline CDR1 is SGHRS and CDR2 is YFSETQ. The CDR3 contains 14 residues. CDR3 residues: CASSFGTGAYEQYF. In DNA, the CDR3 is TGCGCCAGCAGCTTCGGGACAGGGGCCTACGAGCAGTACTTC.

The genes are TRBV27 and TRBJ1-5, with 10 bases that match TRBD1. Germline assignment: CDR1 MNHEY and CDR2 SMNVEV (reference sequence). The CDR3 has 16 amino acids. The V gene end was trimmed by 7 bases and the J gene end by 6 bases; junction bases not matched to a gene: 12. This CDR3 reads CASKLGTGDRGQPQHF. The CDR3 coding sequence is TGTGCCAGCAAGTTAGGGACAGGGGACCGGGGTCAGCCCCAGCATTTT.

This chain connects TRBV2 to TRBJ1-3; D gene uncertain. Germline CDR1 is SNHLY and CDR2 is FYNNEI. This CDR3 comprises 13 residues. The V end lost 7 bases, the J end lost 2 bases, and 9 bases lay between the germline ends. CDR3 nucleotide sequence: TGTGCCAGCAAGCGGGCCCCTGGAAACACCATATATTTT. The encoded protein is CASKRAPGNTIYF.

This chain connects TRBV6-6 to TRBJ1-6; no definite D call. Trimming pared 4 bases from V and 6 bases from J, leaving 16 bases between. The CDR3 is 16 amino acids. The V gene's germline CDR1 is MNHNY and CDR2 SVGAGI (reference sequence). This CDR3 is CASSLGIPGGNSPLHF. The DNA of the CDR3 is TGTGCCAGCAGTTTAGGGATCCCCGGAGGTAATTCACCCCTCCACTTT.

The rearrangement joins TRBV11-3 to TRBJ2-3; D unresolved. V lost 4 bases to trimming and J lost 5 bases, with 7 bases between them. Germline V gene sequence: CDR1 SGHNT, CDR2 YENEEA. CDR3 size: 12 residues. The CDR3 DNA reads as TGTGCCAGCAGCTCTAACCAAGATACGCAGTATTTT. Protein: CASSSNQDTQYF.

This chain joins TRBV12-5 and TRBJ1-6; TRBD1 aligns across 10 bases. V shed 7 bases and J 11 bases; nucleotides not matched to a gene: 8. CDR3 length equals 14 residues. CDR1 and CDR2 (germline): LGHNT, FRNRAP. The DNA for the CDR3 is TGTGCTAGTGCCCGGGGACAGGGGAGGCCACCCCTCCACTTT. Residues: CASARGQGRPPLHF.

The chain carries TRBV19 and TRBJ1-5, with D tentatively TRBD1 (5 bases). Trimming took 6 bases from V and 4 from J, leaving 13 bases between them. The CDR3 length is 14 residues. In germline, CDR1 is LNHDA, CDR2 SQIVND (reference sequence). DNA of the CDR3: TGTGCCAGTAGGAGGACACCAAATAATCAGCCCCAGCATTTT. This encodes CASRRTPNNQPQHF.

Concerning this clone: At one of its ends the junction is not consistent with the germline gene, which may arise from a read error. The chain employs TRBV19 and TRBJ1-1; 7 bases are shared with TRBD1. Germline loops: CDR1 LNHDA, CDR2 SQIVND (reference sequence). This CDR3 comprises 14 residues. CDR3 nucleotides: TGTGCCAGTAGTAACTACAGGGGAAACACTGAAGTTTTCTTT. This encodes CASSNYRGNTEVFF.

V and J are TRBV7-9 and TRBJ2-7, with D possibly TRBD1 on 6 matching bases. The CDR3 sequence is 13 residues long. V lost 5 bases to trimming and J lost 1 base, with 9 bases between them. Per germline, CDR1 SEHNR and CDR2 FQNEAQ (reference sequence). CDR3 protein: CASSQDRSYEQYF. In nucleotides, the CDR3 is TGTGCCAGCAGCCAGGACAGATCCTACGAGCAGTACTTC.